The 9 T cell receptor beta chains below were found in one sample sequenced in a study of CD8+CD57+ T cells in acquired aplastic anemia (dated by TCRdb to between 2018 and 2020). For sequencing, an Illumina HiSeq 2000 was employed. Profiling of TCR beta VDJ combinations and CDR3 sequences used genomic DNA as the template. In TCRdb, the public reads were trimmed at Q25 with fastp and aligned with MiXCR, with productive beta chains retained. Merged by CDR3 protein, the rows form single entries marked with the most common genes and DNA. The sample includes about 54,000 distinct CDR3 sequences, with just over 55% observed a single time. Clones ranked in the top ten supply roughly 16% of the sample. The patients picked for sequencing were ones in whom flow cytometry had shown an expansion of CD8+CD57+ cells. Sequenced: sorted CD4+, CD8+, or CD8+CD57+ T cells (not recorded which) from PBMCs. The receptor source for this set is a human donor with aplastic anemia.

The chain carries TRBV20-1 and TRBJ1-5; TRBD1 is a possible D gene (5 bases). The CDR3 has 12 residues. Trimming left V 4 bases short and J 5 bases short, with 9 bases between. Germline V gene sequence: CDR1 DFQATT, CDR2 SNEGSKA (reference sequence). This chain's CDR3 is CSAIGDHQPQHF. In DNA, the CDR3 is TGCAGTGCTATAGGGGACCATCAGCCCCAGCATTTT.

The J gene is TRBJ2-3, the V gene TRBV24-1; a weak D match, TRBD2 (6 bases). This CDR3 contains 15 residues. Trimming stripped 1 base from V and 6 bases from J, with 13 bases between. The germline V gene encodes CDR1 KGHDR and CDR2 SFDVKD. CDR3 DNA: TGTGCCACCAGTGATTTCGGGCCGGGGGAGGATACGCAGTATTTT. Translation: CATSDFGPGEDTQYF.

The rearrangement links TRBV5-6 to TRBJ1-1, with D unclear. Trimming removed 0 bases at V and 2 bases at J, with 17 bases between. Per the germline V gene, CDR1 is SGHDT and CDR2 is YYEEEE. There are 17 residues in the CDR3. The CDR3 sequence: CASSLVRYQIGNTEAFF. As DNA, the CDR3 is TGTGCCAGCAGCTTGGTCCGTTATCAGATTGGAAACACTGAAGCTTTCTTT.

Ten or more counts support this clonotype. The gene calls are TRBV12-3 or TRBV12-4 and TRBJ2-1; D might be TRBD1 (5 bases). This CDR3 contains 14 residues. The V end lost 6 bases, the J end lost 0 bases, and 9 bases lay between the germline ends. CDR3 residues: CASSQGSSYNEQFF. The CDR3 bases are TGTGCCAGCAGCCAGGGTAGCTCCTACAATGAGCAGTTCTTC.

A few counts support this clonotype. Here the CDR3 reads CASSFGRRVNLYGYTF. Here the CDR3 DNA reads TGTGCCAGCAGCTTCGGGCGGAGGGTGAATCTCTATGGCTACACCTTC. The chain couples TRBV5-6 to TRBJ1-2; D not resolved. Germline loops: CDR1 SGHDT, CDR2 YYEEEE. V was trimmed by 2 bases and J by 4 bases, leaving 18 bases between them. The CDR3 contains 16 residues.

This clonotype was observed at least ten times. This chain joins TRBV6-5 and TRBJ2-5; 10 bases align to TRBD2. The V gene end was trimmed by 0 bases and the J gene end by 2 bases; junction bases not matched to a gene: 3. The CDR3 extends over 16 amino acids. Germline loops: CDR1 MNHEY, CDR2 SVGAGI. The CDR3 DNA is TGTGCCAGCAGTTACTCACTAGCGGGGCCGCAAGAGACCCAGTACTTC. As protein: CASSYSLAGPQETQYF.

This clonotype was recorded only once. The CDR3 loop reads CASSQVPGRGLSGNTIYF. The DNA for the CDR3 is TGTGCCAGCAGCCAAGTTCCGGGCAGGGGTCTTTCTGGAAACACCATATATTTT. V and J are TRBV14 and TRBJ1-3, with a weak D call TRBD1 (6 bases). The CDR3 runs to 18 residues. Germline CDR1 is SGHDN and CDR2 is FVKESK. Trimming shortened V by 1 base and J by 1 base, and 17 bases separated the two germline ends.

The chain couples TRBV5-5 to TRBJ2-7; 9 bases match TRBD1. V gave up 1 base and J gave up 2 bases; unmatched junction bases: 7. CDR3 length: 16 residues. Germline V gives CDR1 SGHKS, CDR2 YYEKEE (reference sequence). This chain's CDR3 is CASSLSPGDRAYEQYF. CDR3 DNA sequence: TGTGCCAGCAGCTTGTCTCCCGGGGACAGGGCCTACGAGCAGTACTTC.

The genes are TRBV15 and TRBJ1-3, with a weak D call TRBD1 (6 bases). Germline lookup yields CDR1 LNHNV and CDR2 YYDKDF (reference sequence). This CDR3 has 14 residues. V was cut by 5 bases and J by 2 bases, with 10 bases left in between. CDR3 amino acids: CATSQGGTGNTIYF. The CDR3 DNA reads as TGTGCCACCAGCCAAGGGGGGACTGGAAACACCATATATTTT.